The 7 T cell receptor beta chains presented below share a single source sample, sequenced in a study of T-cell reconstitution after alpha-beta-depleted transplantation in children. The library targeted TCRbeta and was prepared with unique molecular identifiers. TCRdb passed the PCR reads through MiXCR, listing each CDR3 protein once. The table includes 250,000 to 400,000 distinct CDR3 sequences, 20% to 30% detected once. Sequenced here: PBMCs, mostly from graft donor cells, sampled 180 days after TCRalphabeta/CD19-depleted stem cell transplant. These receptors were taken from a male patient aged 10 to 17 who had a stem cell transplant for acute lymphoblastic leukemia, so the T cells may come from the graft donor.

The chain joins TRBV20-1 to TRBJ1-5, with TRBD1 as a possible D gene (5 bases). CDR1 and CDR2 from the germline V gene are DFQATT and SNEGSKA (reference sequence). CDR3 length: 16 residues. V shed 3 bases and J shed 4 bases, with 19 bases lying between them. In DNA, the CDR3 is TGCAGTGCTAGTCACATTCCGGCAGGGAGGAATCAGCCCCAGCATTTT. It is translated as CSASHIPAGRNQPQHF.

In this sample, this clonotype turned up many times. This rearrangement joins TRBV20-1 to TRBJ2-2; D perhaps matches TRBD1 (6 bases). The CDR3 loop spans 16 amino acids. In germline, CDR1 is DFQATT, CDR2 SNEGSKA (reference sequence). V was shortened by 2 bases and J by 0 bases, with 13 bases between the two germline ends. CDR3 region: CSARQGIASNTGELFF. The CDR3, as DNA: TGCAGTGCTAGACAGGGGATAGCCTCGAACACCGGGGAGCTGTTTTTT.

In DNA form, the CDR3 reads TGTGCCAGCACCCGAAGATGGCGGGGGGTCTACAATGAGCAGTTCTTC. Protein sequence: CASTRRWRGVYNEQFF. This chain links TRBV6-1 with TRBJ2-1; 8 positions agree with TRBD2. The CDR3 has 16 amino acids. V shed 7 bases and J 3 bases; nucleotides not matched to a gene: 11. Germline-derived CDR1 and CDR2 are MNHNS and SASEGT.

This clonotype turned up a few times. The chain combines TRBV5-1 with TRBJ2-3; D remains ambiguous. Germline loops: CDR1 SGHRS, CDR2 YFSETQ. Deletions cut 5 bases from V and 6 bases from J, with 19 bases between. The CDR3 length is 15 residues. The CDR3 DNA sequence: TGCGCCAGCAGAGTAGCTCGAGCGAAAGTTGATACGCAGTATTTT. Its translation: CASRVARAKVDTQYF.

The chain uses TRBV24-1 and TRBJ2-1; 7 bases are a match to TRBD1. The CDR3 is made up of 14 amino acids. The V gene end was trimmed by 5 bases and the J gene end by 2 bases; junction bases not matched to a gene: 2. Germline V lookup: CDR1 KGHDR, CDR2 SFDVKD. CDR3 protein: CATSGDRTYNEQFF. For the CDR3, the DNA is TGTGCCACCAGTGGGGACAGAACCTACAATGAGCAGTTCTTC.

This clonotype was found a few times. J is TRBJ1-4 and V is TRBV12-3 or TRBV12-4; no clear D gene. With 3 bases removed from V and 5 bases from J, the gap between germline ends came to 7 bases. This CDR3 region has 13 residues. CDR3 protein: CASSFHINEKLFF. CDR3 DNA: TGTGCCAGCAGTTTTCACATCAATGAAAAACTGTTTTTT.

The V call is TRBV6-1, the J call TRBJ1-1, with 7 bases identical to TRBD1. The V gene end was trimmed by 1 base and the J gene end by 0 bases; junction bases not matched to a gene: 2. This CDR3 spans 15 amino acids. In germline, CDR1 is MNHNS, CDR2 SASEGT. The CDR3 DNA reads TGTGCCAGCAGTGAAGTCGGGACAGTGAACACTGAAGCTTTCTTT. It is translated as CASSEVGTVNTEAFF.